This is a list of T cell receptor beta chains from one sample in a study of blood T cell repertoires in COVID-19. TCRdb's table, derived via immunoSEQ multiplex PCR, lists solely in-frame clones and lacks some. The sample shows under 200,000 clones, 75% to 85% of them seen only once. The source material was peripheral blood. The receptors were sampled from a human donor in a cohort sampled during active COVID-19. Both conserved end residues are trimmed from each CDR3. Each record gives: V gene, CDR3 protein.

V: TRBV7-2; CDR3: ASSLEARAHEQY
V: TRBV29-1; CDR3: SGSGLAEQYNEQF
V: TRBV10-3; CDR3: AISVASGGVQETQY
V: TRBV3-1/TRBV3-2; CDR3: ASSQTRTGEQY
V: TRBV5-1; CDR3: ASSLGLAGYNEQF
V: TRBV5-1; CDR3: ASSYSGTSGYNEQF
V: TRBV9; CDR3: ASSVGGQNYGYT
V: TRBV7-2; CDR3: ASSLGRRVSGNTIY
V: TRBV6-5; CDR3: ASSSDSPPYEQY
V: TRBV10-3; CDR3: AISGGESGTGELF
V: TRBV6-5; CDR3: ASSLQGSEQY
V: TRBV9; CDR3: ASSVAAASGPTILSYNEQF
V: TRBV5-1; CDR3: ASSLDDRSGYT
V: TRBV5-1; CDR3: ASSLDGGGPTDTQY
V: TRBV11-2; CDR3: ASSLVGGALNEQY
V: TRBV6-4; CDR3: ATLRPGLKGVYEQY
V: TRBV4-2; CDR3: ASSQEWKLASNTGELF
V: TRBV24-1; CDR3: ATSDSRQGTEAF